Each of the 9 T cell receptor beta chains below was sequenced from the same sample in a study of a mutant IDH1 vaccine in newly diagnosed glioma. TCRdb keeps only in-frame clones here, not all; method: immunoSEQ multiplex PCR. The sample has tens of thousands of clones; 75% to 85% are singletons. Time point here: week 11, during vaccination. Topical imiquimod accompanied each vaccine dose, which consisted of 300 ug of mutant IDH1 20-mer peptide. These receptors lack a known antigen. This specimen was PBMCs, taken from a glioma patient whose treatment included an IDH1 peptide vaccine. These TCRs come from a man in his fifties with glioma.

The chain recombines TRBV5-4 with TRBJ1-6, with 8 bases that match TRBD1. The CDR3 extends over 17 amino acids. Unmatched junction bases numbered 14, after V lost 4 bases and J lost 8 bases. Germline-derived CDR1 and CDR2 are SGHNT and YYREEE (reference sequence). The CDR3 reads CASSQYNPGQEYSPLHF. CDR3 bases: TGTGCCAGCAGCCAATACAACCCGGGACAGGAATATTCACCCCTCCACTTT.

This clone has more than one count but fewer than ten. The chain recombines TRBV21-1 with TRBJ2-2. TRBV21-1 is assigned pseudogene status. The CDR3 totals 14 residues. In nucleotides, the CDR3 is TGTGCCAGCAGCAAAGCGGCAGCTACCGGGGAGCTGTTTTTT. This translates into CASSKAAATGELFF.

This clone was detected only a few times. The J gene is TRBJ1-1, the V gene TRBV2, with D hard to call. Germline CDR1 reads SNHLY; CDR2 reads FYNNEI. This CDR3 is built from 14 residues. V was clipped by 4 bases and J by 4 bases, with 13 bases between them. The CDR3 loop reads CASSVLGTGTEAFF. The CDR3 DNA reads as TGTGCCAGCAGTGTGCTGGGTACGGGCACTGAAGCTTTCTTT.

The rearrangement links TRBV19 to TRBJ2-2; tentatively, D is TRBD1 or TRBD2 (5 bases each). This CDR3 has 15 residues. Germline V gene sequence: CDR1 LNHDA, CDR2 SQIVND (reference sequence). V lost 5 bases, J lost 1 base, and 11 bases lay in between. CDR3 sequence reads: CASSRGAGNTGELFF. The CDR3 DNA reads TGTGCCAGTAGTCGGGGCGCGGGGAACACCGGGGAGCTGTTTTTT.

This rearrangement joins TRBV30 to TRBJ1-1; D is unresolved. The CDR3 is made up of 11 amino acids. Germline CDR1 GTSNPN, CDR2 SVGIG (reference sequence). The V gene lost 1 base and the J gene lost 7 bases, with 7 bases spanning the gap. DNA for the CDR3: TGTGCCTGGAGTGGACGAAGTGAAGCTTTCTTT. This sequence encodes CAWSGRSEAFF.

The CDR3 DNA sequence: TGCGCCAGCAGCTTGGCTAGCGGGGGGACAGATACGCAGTATTTT. Translation gives CASSLASGGTDTQYF. The J gene is TRBJ2-3, the V gene TRBV5-1; 11 bases are a match to TRBD2. The CDR3 is made up of 15 amino acids. The V and J ends lost 0 bases and 3 bases, in that order; junction bases with no gene match: 0. From germline, CDR1 is SGHRS and CDR2 YFSETQ.

CDR3 nucleotides: TGTGCCAGCAGCGAAATGTTGGGGGCCGGGGAGCTGTTTTTT. It is translated as CASSEMLGAGELFF. The chain recombines TRBV7-9 with TRBJ2-2; D possibly matches TRBD1 or TRBD2 (5 bases each). Germline V gene sequence: CDR1 SEHNR, CDR2 FQNEAQ (reference sequence). Trimming stripped 5 bases from V and 6 bases from J, with 13 bases between. This CDR3 spans 14 amino acids.

The rearrangement links TRBV5-6 to TRBJ2-3, with D unresolved. CDR3 length equals 15 residues. Germline V gene lookup returns CDR1 SGHDT and CDR2 YYEEEE. V lost 0 bases to trimming and J lost 1 base, with 9 bases between them. CDR3 region: CASSLAERGTDTQYF. The CDR3 DNA reads as TGTGCCAGCAGCTTGGCAGAAAGGGGCACAGATACGCAGTATTTT.

V is TRBV11-2 and J is TRBJ2-7; the D gene is possibly TRBD1 (7 bases). Looked up from germline, CDR1 is SGHAT and CDR2 is FQNNGV. The V end was cut by 3 bases, the J end by 12 bases, with 24 bases between. This CDR3 comprises 15 residues. CDR3 in DNA: TGTGCCAGCAGCTTGGAGGTCGGGGGAAGCGGACAGGTGTACTTC. Translating gives CASSLEVGGSGQVYF.